This T cell receptor (beta chain) was recorded in a study of monozygotic twins with inflammatory bowel disease. Regarding the study as a whole: Differing immunosuppressive treatments may have added variability to patient repertoires.

A word on this clonotype: Its antigen is currently unknown.

UMIs that included a 6-nucleotide sample barcode were added by template switching, which took place during cDNA synthesis. TCRdb re-called the 5' RACE reads; every CDR3 protein appears as one record, without DNA. The sample has approximately 340,000 distinct CDR3 sequences, and its top ten clones hold around 2%. This CDR3 is 15 amino acids long. Germline V CDR1 and CDR2: MGHDK, SYGVNS. This rearrangement joins TRBV25-1 to TRBJ2-7; TCRdb selects TRBD1, and the lack of DNA leaves this call unchecked. The origin of this receptor is a human donor with ulcerative colitis or Crohn's disease, or a healthy co-twin of an affected twin (not recorded which). Sequencing was done on a sample of blood. The CDR3 loop is CASTPNLQGSHEQYF.